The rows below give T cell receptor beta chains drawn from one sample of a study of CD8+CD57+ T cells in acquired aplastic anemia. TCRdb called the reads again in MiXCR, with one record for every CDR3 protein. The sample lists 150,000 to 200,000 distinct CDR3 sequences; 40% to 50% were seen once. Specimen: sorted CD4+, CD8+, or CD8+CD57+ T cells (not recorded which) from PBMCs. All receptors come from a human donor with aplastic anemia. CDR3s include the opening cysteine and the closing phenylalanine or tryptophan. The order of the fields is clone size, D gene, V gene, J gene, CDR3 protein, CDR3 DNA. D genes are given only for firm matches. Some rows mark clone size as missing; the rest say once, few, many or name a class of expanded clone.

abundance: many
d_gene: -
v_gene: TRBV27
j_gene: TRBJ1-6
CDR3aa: CASSFAPLNSPLHF
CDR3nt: TGTGCCAGCAGTTTTGCCCCCCTGAATTCACCCCTCCACTTT

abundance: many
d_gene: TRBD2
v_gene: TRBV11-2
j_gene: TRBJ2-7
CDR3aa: CASSLLSGGRYEQYF
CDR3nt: TGTGCCAGCAGCCTACTTAGCGGGGGGCGGTACGAGCAGTACTTC

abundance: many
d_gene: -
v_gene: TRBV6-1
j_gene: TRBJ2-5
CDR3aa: CASSETGLSQETQYF
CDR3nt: TGTGCCAGCAGTGAGACGGGGCTCAGCCAAGAGACCCAGTACTTC

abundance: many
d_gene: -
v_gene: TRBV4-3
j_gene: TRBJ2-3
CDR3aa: CASSQETDWQTDTQYF
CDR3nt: TGCGCCAGCAGCCAAGAGACGGACTGGCAAACAGATACGCAGTATTTT

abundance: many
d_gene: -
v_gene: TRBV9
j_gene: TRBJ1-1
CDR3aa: CASSVDVNTEAFF
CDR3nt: TGTGCCAGCAGCGTAGATGTGAACACTGAAGCTTTCTTT

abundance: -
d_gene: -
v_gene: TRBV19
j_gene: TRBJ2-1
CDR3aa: CASNTGTDYNEQFF
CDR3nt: TGTGCCAGTAACACGGGCACTGATTACAATGAGCAGTTCTTC

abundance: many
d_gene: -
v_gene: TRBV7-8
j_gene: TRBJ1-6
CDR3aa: CASSLMAVSSYNSPLHF
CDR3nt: TGTGCCAGCAGCCTCATGGCAGTGAGCTCCTATAATTCACCCCTCCACTTT

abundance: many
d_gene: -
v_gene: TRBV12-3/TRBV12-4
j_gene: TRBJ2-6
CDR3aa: CASSPTGANVLTF
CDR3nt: TGTGCCAGCAGCCCAACAGGGGCCAACGTCCTGACTTTC

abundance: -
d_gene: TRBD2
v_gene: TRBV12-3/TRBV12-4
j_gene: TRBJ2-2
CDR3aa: CASSAGGNTGELFF
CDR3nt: TGTGCCAGCAGTGCGGGGGGCAACACCGGGGAGCTGTTTTTT

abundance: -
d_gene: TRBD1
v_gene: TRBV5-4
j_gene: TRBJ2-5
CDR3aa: CASSFAGTGEETQYF
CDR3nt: TGTGCCAGCAGCTTCGCCGGGACAGGGGAAGAGACCCAGTACTTC

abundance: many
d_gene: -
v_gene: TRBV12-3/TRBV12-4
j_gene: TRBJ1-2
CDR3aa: CASSLGFPTNYGYTF
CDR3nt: TGTGCCAGCAGTTTAGGTTTCCCCACTAACTATGGCTACACCTTC

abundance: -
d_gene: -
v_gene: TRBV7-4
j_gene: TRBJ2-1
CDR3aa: CASSLGVGKQFF
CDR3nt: TGTGCCAGCAGCTTAGGAGTCGGAAAGCAGTTCTTC

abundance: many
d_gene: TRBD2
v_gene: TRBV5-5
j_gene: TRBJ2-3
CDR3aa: CASSFSGLPTDTQYF
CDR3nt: TGTGCCAGCAGCTTTAGCGGGCTTCCCACAGATACGCAGTATTTT

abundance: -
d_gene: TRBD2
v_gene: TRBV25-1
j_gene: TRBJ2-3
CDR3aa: CASRTSGGVDTQYF
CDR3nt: TGTGCCAGCAGGACTAGCGGGGGGGTAGATACGCAGTATTTT

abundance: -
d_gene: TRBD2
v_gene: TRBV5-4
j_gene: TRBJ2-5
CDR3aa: CASTPGTSGGKKTQYF
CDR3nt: TGTGCCAGCACCCCCGGGACTAGCGGGGGGAAAAAGACCCAGTACTTC

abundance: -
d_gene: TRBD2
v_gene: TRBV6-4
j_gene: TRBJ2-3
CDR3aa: CASSDEAGGPDTQYF
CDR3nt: TGTGCCAGCAGTGATGAAGCGGGGGGGCCAGATACGCAGTATTTT

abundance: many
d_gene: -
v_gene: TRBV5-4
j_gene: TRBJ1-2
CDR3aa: CASSLQGTYGYTF
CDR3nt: TGTGCCAGCAGCTTACAGGGTACCTATGGCTACACCTTC

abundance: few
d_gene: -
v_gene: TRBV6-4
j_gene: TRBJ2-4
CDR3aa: CASRGALWDIQYF
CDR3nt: TGTGCCAGCAGGGGGGCACTCTGGGACATTCAGTACTTC

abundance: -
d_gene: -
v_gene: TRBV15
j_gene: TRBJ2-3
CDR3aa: CATTQGGGTTDTQYF
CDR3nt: TGTGCCACCACCCAGGGAGGTGGCACCACAGATACGCAGTATTTT

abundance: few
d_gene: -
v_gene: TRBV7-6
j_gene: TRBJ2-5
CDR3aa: CASSLVPGEEETQYF
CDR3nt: TGTGCCAGCAGCTTAGTTCCGGGAGAGGAAGAGACCCAGTACTTC

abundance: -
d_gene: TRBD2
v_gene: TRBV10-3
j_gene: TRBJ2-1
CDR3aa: CAIRGLAGAYNEQFF
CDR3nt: TGTGCCATCAGGGGACTAGCGGGAGCCTACAATGAGCAGTTCTTC

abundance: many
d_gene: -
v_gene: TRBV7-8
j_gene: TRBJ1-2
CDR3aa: CASSLARQNYGYTF
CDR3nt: TGTGCCAGCAGCTTAGCAAGGCAGAACTATGGCTACACCTTC

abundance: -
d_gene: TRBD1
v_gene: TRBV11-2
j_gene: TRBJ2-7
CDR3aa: CASSSRDRGGYEQYF
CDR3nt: TGTGCCAGCAGCTCCCGGGACAGGGGTGGGTACGAGCAGTACTTC

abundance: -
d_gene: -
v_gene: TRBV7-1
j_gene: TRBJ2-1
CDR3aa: CASSPGTPLTSYNEQFF
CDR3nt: TGTGCCAGCAGCCCTGGGACTCCTCTAACCTCCTACAATGAGCAGTTCTTC

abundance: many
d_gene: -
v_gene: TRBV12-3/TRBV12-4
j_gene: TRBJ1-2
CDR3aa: CASSFFGGYGYTF
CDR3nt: TGTGCCAGCAGTTTTTTCGGAGGGTATGGCTACACCTTC

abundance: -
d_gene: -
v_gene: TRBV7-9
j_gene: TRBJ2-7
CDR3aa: CASSLGQVAYEQYF
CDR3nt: TGTGCCAGCAGCTTAGGGCAGGTAGCCTACGAGCAGTACTTC

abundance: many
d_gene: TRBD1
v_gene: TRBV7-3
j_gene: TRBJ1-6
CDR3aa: CASSRTGVGSPLHF
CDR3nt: TGTGCCAGCAGCCGGACAGGGGTAGGTTCACCCCTCCACTTT

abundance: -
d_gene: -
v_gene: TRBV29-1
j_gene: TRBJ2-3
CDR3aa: CSVRWGGGTDTQYF
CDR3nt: TGCAGCGTGCGTTGGGGAGGTGGCACAGATACGCAGTATTTT

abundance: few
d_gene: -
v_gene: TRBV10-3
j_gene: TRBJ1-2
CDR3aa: CAISEPGGGRIDGYTF
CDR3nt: TGTGCCATCAGTGAACCTGGGGGAGGGAGAATCGATGGCTACACCTTC

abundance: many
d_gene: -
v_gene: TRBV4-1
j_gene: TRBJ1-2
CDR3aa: CASSQSRNYGYTF
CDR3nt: TGCGCCAGCAGCCAATCACGTAACTATGGCTACACCTTC

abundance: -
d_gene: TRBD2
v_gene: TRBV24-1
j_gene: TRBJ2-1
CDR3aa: CATGRPGGNEQFF
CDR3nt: TGTGCCACCGGCAGACCGGGAGGCAATGAGCAGTTCTTC

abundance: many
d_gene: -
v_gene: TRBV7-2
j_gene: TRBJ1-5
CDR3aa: CASSPGARGTLAGAQHF
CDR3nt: TGTGCCAGCAGCCCCGGAGCCCGGGGGACCCTGGCTGGGGCCCAGCATTTT

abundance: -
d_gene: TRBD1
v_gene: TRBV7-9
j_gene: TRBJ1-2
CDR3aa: CATPDRGYGYTF
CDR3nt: TGTGCCACCCCGGACAGGGGCTATGGCTACACCTTC

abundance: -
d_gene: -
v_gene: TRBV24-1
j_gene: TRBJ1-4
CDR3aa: CATSETDSSGEKLFF
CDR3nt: TGTGCCACCAGTGAAACCGACAGCTCGGGAGAAAAACTGTTTTTT

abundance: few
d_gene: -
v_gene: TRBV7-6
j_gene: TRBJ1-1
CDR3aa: CASSLETLNTEAFF
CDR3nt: TGTGCCAGCAGCTTAGAGACCCTGAACACTGAAGCTTTCTTT

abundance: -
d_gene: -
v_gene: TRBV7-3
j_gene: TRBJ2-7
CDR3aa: CASSLIPGFYEQYF
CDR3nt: TGTGCCAGCAGCCTAATCCCCGGGTTCTACGAGCAGTACTTC

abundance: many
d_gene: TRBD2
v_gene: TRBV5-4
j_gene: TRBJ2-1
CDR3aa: CASSMSGGRFPDEQFF
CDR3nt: TGTGCCAGCAGCATGAGCGGGGGGAGATTCCCCGATGAGCAGTTCTTC

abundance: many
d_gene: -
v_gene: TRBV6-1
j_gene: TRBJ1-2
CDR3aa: CASSPVAGFGYTF
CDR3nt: TGTGCCAGCAGCCCAGTAGCCGGGTTTGGCTACACCTTC

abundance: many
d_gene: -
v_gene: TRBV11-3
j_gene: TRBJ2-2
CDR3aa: CASSLSSGELFF
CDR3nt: TGTGCCAGCAGCCTTTCGTCCGGGGAGCTGTTTTTT

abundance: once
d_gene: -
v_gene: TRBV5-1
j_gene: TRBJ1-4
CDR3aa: CASSFRPERSEKLFF
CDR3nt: TGCGCCAGCAGCTTCCGACCGGAACGGAGTGAAAAACTGTTTTTT

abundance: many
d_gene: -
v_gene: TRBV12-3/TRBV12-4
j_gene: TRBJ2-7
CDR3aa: CASTSHDEQYF
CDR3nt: TGTGCCAGCACGTCACATGACGAGCAGTACTTC

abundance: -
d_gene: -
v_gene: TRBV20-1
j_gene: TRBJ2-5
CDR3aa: CSATGSKGRQETQYF
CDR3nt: TGCAGTGCTACCGGTTCGAAGGGGCGGCAAGAGACCCAGTACTTC

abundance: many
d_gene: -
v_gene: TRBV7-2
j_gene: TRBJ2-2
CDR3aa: CASSLGGGALRGELFF
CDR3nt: TGTGCCAGCAGCTTGGGCGGGGGCGCCCTAAGAGGGGAGCTGTTTTTT

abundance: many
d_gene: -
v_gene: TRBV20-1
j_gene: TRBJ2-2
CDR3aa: CSARSGQTGELFF
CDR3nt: TGCAGTGCTAGATCCGGACAGACCGGGGAGCTGTTTTTT

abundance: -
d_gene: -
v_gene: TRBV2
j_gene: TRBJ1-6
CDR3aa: CASSLDSRGSPLHF
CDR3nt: TGTGCCAGCAGTCTGGACTCGAGGGGTTCACCCCTCCACTTT

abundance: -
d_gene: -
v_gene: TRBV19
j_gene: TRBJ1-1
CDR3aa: CASSSMARTEAFF
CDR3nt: TGTGCCAGTAGTTCAATGGCCCGGACTGAAGCTTTCTTT

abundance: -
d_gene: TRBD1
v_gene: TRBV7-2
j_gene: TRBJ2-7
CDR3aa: CASSTTGTPYEQYF
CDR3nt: TGTGCCAGTAGCACGACAGGGACCCCCTACGAGCAGTACTTC

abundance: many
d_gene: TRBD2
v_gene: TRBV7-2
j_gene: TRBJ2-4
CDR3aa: CASSPRSVAGGNIQYF
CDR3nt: TGTGCCAGCAGCCCTCGGTCAGTAGCGGGGGGAAACATTCAGTACTTC

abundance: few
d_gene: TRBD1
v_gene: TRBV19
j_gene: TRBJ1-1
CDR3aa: CASSQSGTVNTEAFF
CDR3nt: TGTGCCAGTAGCCAATCCGGGACAGTTAACACTGAAGCTTTCTTT

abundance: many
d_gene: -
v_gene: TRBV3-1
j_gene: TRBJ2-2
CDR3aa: CASSQVVGELFF
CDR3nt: TGTGCCAGCAGCCAAGTGGTCGGGGAGCTGTTTTTT

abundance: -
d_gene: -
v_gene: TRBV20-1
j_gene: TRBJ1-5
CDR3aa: CSAREVRGDNQPQHF
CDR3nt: TGCAGTGCTAGAGAAGTGCGGGGGGATAATCAGCCCCAGCATTTT

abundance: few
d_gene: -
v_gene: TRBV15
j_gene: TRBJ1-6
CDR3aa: CATSRAPDRRNSPLHF
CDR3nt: TGTGCCACCAGCAGAGCGCCCGACCGACGGAATTCACCCCTCCACTTT

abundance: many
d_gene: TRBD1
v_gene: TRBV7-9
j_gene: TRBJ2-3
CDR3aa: CASSPNNPRQGTTDTQYF
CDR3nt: TGTGCCAGCAGCCCGAACAATCCGAGACAGGGGACCACAGATACGCAGTATTTT

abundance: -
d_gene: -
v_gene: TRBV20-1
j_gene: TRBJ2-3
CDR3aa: CSARDLVAGGQYF
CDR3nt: TGCAGTGCTAGAGATCTGGTAGCCGGCGGGCAGTATTTT

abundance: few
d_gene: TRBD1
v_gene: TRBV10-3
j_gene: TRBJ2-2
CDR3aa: CAISEMTGPTGELFF
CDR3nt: TGTGCCATCAGTGAGATGACAGGGCCCACCGGGGAGCTGTTTTTT